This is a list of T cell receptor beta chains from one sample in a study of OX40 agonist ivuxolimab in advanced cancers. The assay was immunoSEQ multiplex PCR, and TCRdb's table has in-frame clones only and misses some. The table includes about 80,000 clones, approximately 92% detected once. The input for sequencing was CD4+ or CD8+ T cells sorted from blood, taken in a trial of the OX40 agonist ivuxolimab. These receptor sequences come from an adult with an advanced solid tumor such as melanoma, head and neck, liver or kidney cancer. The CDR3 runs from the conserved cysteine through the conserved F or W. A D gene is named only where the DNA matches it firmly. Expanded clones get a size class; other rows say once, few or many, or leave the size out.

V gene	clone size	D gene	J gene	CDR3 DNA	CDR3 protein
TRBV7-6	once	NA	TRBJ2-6	TGTGCCAGCAGCTTACTAGTGGCAGCCTCTGGGGCCAACGTCCTGACTTTC	CASSLLVAASGANVLTF
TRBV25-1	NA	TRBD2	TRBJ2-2	TGTGCCAGCAGTCGGGGGGCGAACACCGGGGAGCTGTTTTTT	CASSRGANTGELFF
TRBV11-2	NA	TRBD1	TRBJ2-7	TGTGCCAGCAGCTTGGACAGGGGTACGGCGAAGCAGTACTTC	CASSLDRGTAKQYF
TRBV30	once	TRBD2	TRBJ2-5	TGTGCCTGGAGGCTAGCGGGAGGTCGCCAAGAGACCCAGTACTTC	CAWRLAGGRQETQYF
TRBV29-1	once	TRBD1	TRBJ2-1	TGCAGCGTCGGACAGGGTTTAGCTGAGCAGTTCTTC	CSVGQGLAEQFF
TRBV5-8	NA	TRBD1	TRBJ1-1	TGTGCCAGCAGCAGGGACAGGGGGACCACTGAAGCTTTCTTT	CASSRDRGTTEAFF
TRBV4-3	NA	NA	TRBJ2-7	TGCGCCGGCAGCCAGGGGTCGGGGGGATCCTACGAGCAGTACTTC	CAGSQGSGGSYEQYF
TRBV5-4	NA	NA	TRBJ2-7	TGTGCCAGCAGCCCGGACAGAAGCTCCTACGAGCAGTACTTC	CASSPDRSSYEQYF
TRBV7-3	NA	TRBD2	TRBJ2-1	TGTGCCAGCAGCTTAACGGAAGCGGGAGGGTATAATGAGCAGTTCTTC	CASSLTEAGGYNEQFF
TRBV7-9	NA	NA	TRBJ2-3	TGTGCCAGCAGCTTATCAACAGTGGTCACAGATACGCAGTATTTT	CASSLSTVVTDTQYF
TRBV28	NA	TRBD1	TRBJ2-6	TGTGCCAGCAGAATGCCAGGGGGCGCTGGGGCCAACGTCCTGACTTTC	CASRMPGGAGANVLTF
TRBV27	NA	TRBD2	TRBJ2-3	TGTGCCAGCAGTTTAGGCGGGAGAACAGATACGCAGTATTTT	CASSLGGRTDTQYF
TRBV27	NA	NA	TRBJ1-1	TGTGCCAGCAGATCGCTCGGGGAGATGAACACTGAAGCTTTCTTT	CASRSLGEMNTEAFF
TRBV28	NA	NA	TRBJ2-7	TGTGCCAGCAGTTTGGGGCAGGGCGCCTACGAGCAGTACTTC	CASSLGQGAYEQYF
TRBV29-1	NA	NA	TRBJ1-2	TGCAGCGTAGCAACACAGGGTAGTCCCTATGGCTACACCTTC	CSVATQGSPYGYTF
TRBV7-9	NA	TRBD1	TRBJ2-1	TGTGCCAGCAGCATAGGACAGGGCTACAATGAGCAGTTCTTC	CASSIGQGYNEQFF
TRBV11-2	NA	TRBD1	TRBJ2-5	TGTGCCAGCAGCTTGTCAGGGGGCTTCGGAGAGACCCAGTACTTC	CASSLSGGFGETQYF
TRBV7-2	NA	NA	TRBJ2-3	TGTGCCAGCAGCCCTCTTGGGGTGAGCACAGATACGCAGTATTTT	CASSPLGVSTDTQYF
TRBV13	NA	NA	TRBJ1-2	TGTGCCAGCAGCCTCGTCGGGATGGTCGGCTACACCTTC	CASSLVGMVGYTF
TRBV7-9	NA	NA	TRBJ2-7	TGTGCCAGCAGCTTAGTGGGGGGAGTCAACGAGCAGTACTTC	CASSLVGGVNEQYF
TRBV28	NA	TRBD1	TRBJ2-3	TGTGCCAGCAGTCCCAGGGGGCGGAGCACAGATACGCAGTATTTT	CASSPRGRSTDTQYF
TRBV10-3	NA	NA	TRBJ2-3	TGTGCCAGCTCTAGCACAGATACGCAGTATTTT	CASSSTDTQYF
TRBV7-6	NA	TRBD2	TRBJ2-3	TGTGCCAGCAGCTTACGGGGACTAGCGGGCCCTAGCACAGATACGCAGTATTTT	CASSLRGLAGPSTDTQYF
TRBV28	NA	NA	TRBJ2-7	TGTGCCAGCAGCGGACAGCCAGCCTACGAGCAGTACTTC	CASSGQPAYEQYF